The text below deals with one T cell receptor beta chain. Its antigen remains unknown. The CDR3 length is 12 residues. In germline, CDR1 is PRHDT, CDR2 FYEKMQ (reference sequence). Trimming cost V 5 bases and J 14 bases; bases outside gene matches: 10. It was with 60 Vbeta and 13 Jbeta primers that the PCR ran. Profiling relied on immunoSEQ multiplex PCR, and the TCRdb table lists in-frame clones only, not all of them. The data show under 150,000 clones, roughly 78% seen once. This entry comes from a study of cytomegalovirus exposure and HLA in healthy donors. General study findings and limits: By a later analysis, the bulk of CMV-associated TCR beta chains appeared HLA-restricted. Investigators reported 150 to 200 TCR beta chains as tied to cytomegalovirus. Reports indicate that TCR beta sequences accurately predicted the HLA-A and HLA-B alleles of most subjects.

The TCR comes from a man between 50 and 59 years old in good health and CMV-seropositive. The specimen was PBMCs. The V gene is TRBV13, the J gene TRBJ2-3, with TRBD2 identical over 7 bases. The CDR3 bases are TGTGCCAGCAGCGCGCCGGGACTATCGGTGTATTTT. Translation: CASSAPGLSVYF. The full variable domain, completed using reference TRBV13 and TRBJ2-3, is AAGVIQSPRHLIKEKRETATLKCYPIPRHDTVYWYQQGPGQDPQFLISFYEKMQSDKGSIPDRFSAQQFSDYHSELNMSSLELGDSALYFCASSAPGLSVYFGPGTRLTVL.